This is a list of T cell receptor beta chains from one sample in a study of blood T cell repertoires in COVID-19. Profiling relied on immunoSEQ multiplex PCR, and the TCRdb table lists in-frame clones only, not all of them. The profile shows around 310,000 clones, about 90% of them singletons. Material for sequencing was peripheral blood. These receptors were obtained from a middle-aged woman with COVID-19, enrolled during active disease. Both conserved end residues are part of each CDR3.

V: TRBV6-2/TRBV6-3; J: TRBJ1-2; CDR3: CASSTGQVYGYTF
V: TRBV5-4; J: TRBJ2-5; CDR3: CASSWGDSPSETQYF
V: TRBV12-5; J: TRBJ1-3; CDR3: CASGLTGGNTIYF
V: TRBV7-2; J: TRBJ1-5; CDR3: CASSLRNEWENQPQHF
V: TRBV4-1; J: TRBJ1-5; CDR3: CASSQIWTGGNQPQHF
V: TRBV3-1/TRBV3-2; J: TRBJ2-1; CDR3: CASSQPTWREGLPYSQNEQFF
V: TRBV30; J: TRBJ1-1; CDR3: CAWSENVGQAFF
V: TRBV11-2; J: TRBJ2-7; CDR3: CASSLDRVNYEQYF
V: TRBV18; J: TRBJ1-3; CDR3: CASSPRDNGNTIYF
V: TRBV28; J: TRBJ2-7; CDR3: CASSVGPDSYEQYF
V: TRBV5-6; J: TRBJ2-1; CDR3: CASSFYSYGTENNEQFF
V: TRBV28; J: TRBJ2-2; CDR3: CASRNEQGLGGELFF
V: TRBV30; J: TRBJ1-6; CDR3: CARSWAGTAGSPLHF
V: TRBV9; J: TRBJ2-7; CDR3: CASSVGSESYEQYF
V: TRBV9; J: TRBJ1-3; CDR3: CASSALSGNTIYF
V: TRBV7-2; J: TRBJ1-2; CDR3: CASTKRQVTIYGYTF
V: TRBV7-2; J: TRBJ1-2; CDR3: CASSLGRVRDYTF
V: TRBV19; J: TRBJ2-1; CDR3: CASRTGTSGYNEQFF
V: TRBV6-1; J: TRBJ1-1; CDR3: CASSEAGPNYMNTEAFF
V: TRBV7-9; J: TRBJ2-6; CDR3: CASSPTGNGANVLTF
V: TRBV19; J: TRBJ1-4; CDR3: CASRRNEKLFF
V: TRBV27; J: TRBJ2-1; CDR3: CASSLFGSSYNEQFF
V: TRBV11-3; J: TRBJ1-1; CDR3: CASSKTGNTEAFF
V: TRBV6-2/TRBV6-3; J: TRBJ1-6; CDR3: CASSSSWGGDSPLHF
V: TRBV29-1; J: TRBJ2-7; CDR3: CSVAVQGYEQYF
V: TRBV6-5; J: TRBJ1-5; CDR3: CASKSGYSNQPQHF
V: TRBV5-1; J: TRBJ1-1; CDR3: CASSLQGISTFEAFF
V: TRBV25-1; J: TRBJ1-1; CDR3: CASSPGTGGLSVAEAFF
V: TRBV28; J: TRBJ2-2; CDR3: CASSLRGNPHTGELFF
V: TRBV7-2; J: TRBJ2-3; CDR3: CASSLVGSGLGTDTQYF
V: TRBV21-1; J: TRBJ2-1; CDR3: CASTEGLGQFF
V: TRBV7-3; J: TRBJ2-1; CDR3: CASSPSRVIARDGDEQFF
V: TRBV9; J: TRBJ2-3; CDR3: CASSFAPSRHRSTDTQYF
V: TRBV9; J: TRBJ2-2; CDR3: CASSLGQVNTGELFF
V: TRBV6-2/TRBV6-3; J: TRBJ1-5; CDR3: CASSYRGPSNQPQHF
V: TRBV4-3; J: TRBJ1-5; CDR3: CASSPLVYSNQPQHF
V: TRBV29-1; J: TRBJ1-3; CDR3: CSVAGQGAGNTIYF
V: TRBV5-1; J: TRBJ2-5; CDR3: CASKASGSIWETQYF
V: TRBV27; J: TRBJ1-5; CDR3: CASNHRGDSNQPQHF
V: TRBV25-1; J: TRBJ1-2; CDR3: CASSRTGTYGYTF
V: TRBV11-2; J: TRBJ1-1; CDR3: CASSPDRGGEAFF
V: TRBV7-8; J: TRBJ2-3; CDR3: CASTRHRVRKAGGDMDTQYF
V: TRBV30; J: TRBJ2-3; CDR3: CAWSLTGTFSDTQYF
V: TRBV6-5; J: TRBJ2-7; CDR3: CASSYAGANEQYF
V: TRBV19; J: TRBJ2-7; CDR3: CASSPLAGLAGESEQYF
V: TRBV7-9; J: TRBJ2-5; CDR3: CASSPGTLTETQYF
V: TRBV19; J: TRBJ2-1; CDR3: CASSNRDREVHEQFF
V: TRBV19; J: TRBJ1-3; CDR3: CATQADRAVGNTIYF
V: TRBV7-3; J: TRBJ2-1; CDR3: CASSYREGGAYNEQFF
V: TRBV28; J: TRBJ2-5; CDR3: CASSFGKETQYF
V: TRBV9; J: TRBJ1-1; CDR3: CASSVAFNTEAFF